This T cell receptor beta chain was obtained from a study of identical twins. Study conclusions and caveats: Memory repertoires lacked the insertion deficit that abundant cord blood beta clonotypes showed.

Details on this clonotype: Its antigen is still unknown.

From the 5' RACE reads, TCRdb called clonotypes with MiXCR, one entry per CDR3 protein. The sample has some 1,600,000 distinct CDR3 sequences, 32% seen once. There are 15 residues in the CDR3. CDR1 is LGHDT and CDR2 is YNNKEL in the germline V gene (reference sequence). V lost 0 bases to trimming and J lost 0 bases, with 8 bases between them. Sequenced: cord blood. This TCR was recovered from a newborn girl in good health. The chain employs TRBV3-1 and TRBJ1-2; D not certain. The CDR3 coding sequence is TGTGCCAGCAGCCAAGACACCTTAGCTAACTATGGCTACACCTTC. This gives the protein CASSQDTLANYGYTF.